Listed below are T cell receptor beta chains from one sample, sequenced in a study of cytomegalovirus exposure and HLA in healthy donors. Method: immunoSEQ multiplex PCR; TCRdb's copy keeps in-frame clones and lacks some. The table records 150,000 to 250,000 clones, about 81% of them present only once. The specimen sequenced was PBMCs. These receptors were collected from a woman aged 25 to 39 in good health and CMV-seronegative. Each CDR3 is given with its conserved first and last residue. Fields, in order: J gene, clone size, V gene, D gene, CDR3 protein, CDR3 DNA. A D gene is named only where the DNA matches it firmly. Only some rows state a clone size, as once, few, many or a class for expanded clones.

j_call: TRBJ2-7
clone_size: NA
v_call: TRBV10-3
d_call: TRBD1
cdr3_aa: CAIRPDRGHYEQYF
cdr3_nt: TGTGCCATCAGGCCCGACAGGGGGCACTACGAGCAGTACTTC

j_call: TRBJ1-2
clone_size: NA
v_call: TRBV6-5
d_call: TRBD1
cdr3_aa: CASSPGQGRYTF
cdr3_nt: TGTGCCAGCAGCCCCGGACAGGGGCGCTACACCTTC

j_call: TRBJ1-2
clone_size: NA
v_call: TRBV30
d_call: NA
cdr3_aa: CAWRPTNGYTF
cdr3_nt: TGTGCCTGGAGACCAACAAATGGCTACACCTTC

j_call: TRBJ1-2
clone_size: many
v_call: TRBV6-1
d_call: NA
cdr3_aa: CASSEGSYGYTF
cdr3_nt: TGTGCCAGCAGTGAAGGGAGCTATGGCTACACCTTC

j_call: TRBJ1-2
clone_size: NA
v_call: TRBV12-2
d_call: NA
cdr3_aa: CASRYPPGSHGYTF
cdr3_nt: TGTGCAAGTCGATATCCTCCGGGGTCCCATGGCTACACCTTC

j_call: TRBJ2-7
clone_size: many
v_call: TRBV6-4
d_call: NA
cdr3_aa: CASSTAASSYEQYF
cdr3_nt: TGTGCCAGCAGTACAGCGGCGAGCTCCTACGAGCAGTACTTC

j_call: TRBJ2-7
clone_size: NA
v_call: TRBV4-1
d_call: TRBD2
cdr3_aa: CASSQDPAGGLEQYF
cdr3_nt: TGCGCCAGCAGCCAAGATCCAGCGGGGGGGCTCGAGCAGTACTTC

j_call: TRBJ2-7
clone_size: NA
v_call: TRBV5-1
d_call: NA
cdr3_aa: CASSAAPNPRDEQYF
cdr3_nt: TGCGCCAGCAGCGCCGCACCCAACCCCCGGGACGAGCAGTACTTC

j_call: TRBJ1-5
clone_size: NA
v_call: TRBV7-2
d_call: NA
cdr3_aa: CASSLERNQPQHF
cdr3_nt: TGTGCCAGCAGCTTAGAGCGCAATCAGCCCCAGCATTTT

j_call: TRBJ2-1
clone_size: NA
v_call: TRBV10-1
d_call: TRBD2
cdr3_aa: CASSDIAGVYNEQFF
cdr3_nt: TGCGCCAGCAGTGACATAGCGGGGGTCTACAATGAGCAGTTCTTC

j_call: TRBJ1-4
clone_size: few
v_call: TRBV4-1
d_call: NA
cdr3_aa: CASSQGRGGGEKLFF
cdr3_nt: TGCGCCAGCAGCCAAGGACGGGGGGGTGGTGAAAAACTGTTTTTT

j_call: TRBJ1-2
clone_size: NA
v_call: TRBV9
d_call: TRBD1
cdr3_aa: CASTGTVFYGYTF
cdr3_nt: TGTGCCAGCACCGGGACAGTCTTCTATGGCTACACCTTC

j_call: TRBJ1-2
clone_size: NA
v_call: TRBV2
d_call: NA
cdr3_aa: CASSQRSYGYTF
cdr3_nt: TGTGCCAGCAGTCAGCGGTCCTATGGCTACACCTTC

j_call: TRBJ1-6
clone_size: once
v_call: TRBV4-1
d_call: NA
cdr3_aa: CASSQEARNSPLHF
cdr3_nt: TGCGCCAGCAGCCAAGAAGCGCGGAATTCACCCCTCCACTTT

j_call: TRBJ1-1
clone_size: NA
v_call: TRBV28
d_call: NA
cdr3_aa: CASSLVTNTEAFF
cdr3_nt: TGTGCCAGCAGTTTGGTCACTAACACTGAAGCTTTCTTT

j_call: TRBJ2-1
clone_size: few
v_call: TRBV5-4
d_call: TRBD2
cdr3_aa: CASSGTSGRVDNEQFF
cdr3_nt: TGTGCCAGCAGCGGGACTAGCGGGAGGGTCGACAATGAGCAGTTCTTC

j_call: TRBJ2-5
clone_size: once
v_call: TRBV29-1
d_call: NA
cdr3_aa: CSLGGPGGETQYF
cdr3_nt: TGCAGCTTGGGGGGGCCAGGGGGCGAGACCCAGTACTTC

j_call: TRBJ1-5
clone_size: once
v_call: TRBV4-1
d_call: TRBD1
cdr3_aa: CASSQVRQGPTSPQHF
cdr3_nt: TGCGCCAGCAGCCAAGTCAGACAGGGCCCCACCTCGCCCCAGCATTTT

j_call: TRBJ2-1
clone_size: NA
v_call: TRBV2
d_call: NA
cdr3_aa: CASSVRRAYNEQFF
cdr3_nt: TGTGCCAGCAGTGTACGGAGGGCCTACAATGAGCAGTTCTTC

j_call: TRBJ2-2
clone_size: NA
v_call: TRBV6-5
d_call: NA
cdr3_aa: CASRPTGSPGELFF
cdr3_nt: TGTGCCAGCAGACCTACAGGGTCCCCCGGGGAGCTGTTTTTT

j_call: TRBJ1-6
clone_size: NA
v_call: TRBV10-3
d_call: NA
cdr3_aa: CAISESSQAPLHF
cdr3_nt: TGTGCCATCAGTGAGTCGTCACAAGCACCCCTCCACTTT

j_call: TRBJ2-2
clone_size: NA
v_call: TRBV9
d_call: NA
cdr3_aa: CASSVGTVNTGELFF
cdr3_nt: TGTGCCAGCAGCGTAGGGACAGTTAACACCGGGGAGCTGTTTTTT

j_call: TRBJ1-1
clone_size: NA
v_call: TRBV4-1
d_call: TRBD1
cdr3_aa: CASSQPRQGEAFF
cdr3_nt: TGCGCCAGCAGCCAACCCCGACAGGGTGAAGCTTTCTTT

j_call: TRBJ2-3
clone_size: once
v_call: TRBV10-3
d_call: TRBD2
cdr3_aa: CATFPGLAGDTQYF
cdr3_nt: TGTGCCACCTTCCCGGGACTAGCGGGAGATACGCAGTATTTT